This T cell receptor (beta chain) was obtained from a study of Graves' ophthalmopathy and Graves' hyperthyroidism. Across the study: Before any treatment was given, at initial diagnosis, peripheral blood was collected. Overall study results and limits: Most expanded thyroid clonotypes above 0.001 frequency also appeared in blood.

Amplifying from RNA transcripts, the study obtained TCR beta CDR3 regions. An opening RT-PCR round employed HTBI primers and preceded a second-round multiplex PCR. TCRdb re-called the multiplex PCR reads through MiXCR, storing one row per CDR3 protein. The data contain around 40,000 distinct CDR3 sequences, around 52% of them seen just once; the ten biggest clones take up around 18%. The sample holds a few counts of this clonotype. Its antigen is as yet unknown. A much larger clone differs from this one at a single base, so this may be a read error. CDR1 and CDR2 (germline): SGHAT, FQDESV (reference sequence). The CDR3 is 14 amino acids. V lost 5 bases, J lost 5 bases, and 15 bases lay in between. None of the included patients had other autoimmune diseases, uncontrolled infections, pregnancy or lactation, as these led to exclusion.

The genes are TRBV11-1 and TRBJ2-5, with D possibly being TRBD1 or TRBD2 (5 bases each). The sequence came from an adult man with Graves' ophthalmopathy. Sequenced material: peripheral blood. CDR3 protein: CASSLRVGEETQYF. For the CDR3, the DNA is TGTGCCAGCAGCCTTCGGGTAGGGGAGGAGACCCAGTACTTC.